This is a list of T cell receptor beta chains from one sample in a study of CD8 T cells in ankylosing spondylitis. Using its own MiXCR run on the 5' RACE reads, TCRdb lists one record per CDR3 protein. In the table there are roughly 190,000 distinct CDR3 sequences, 9.5% to 15% of which are singletons. The sequenced material came from blood, either unsorted or a sorted T cell fraction (not recorded which). These receptors originate from a male donor with ankylosing spondylitis or in good health (not recorded which). CDR3s include the opening cysteine and the closing phenylalanine or tryptophan. A D gene is named only where the DNA matches it firmly. Size tells how often a clone was seen (once, few, many) or the class of an expanded clone, and some rows leave it out.

D | J | size | V | CDR3 | DNA
NA | TRBJ2-1 | few | TRBV20-1 | CSASGGLVEQFF | TGCAGTGCCTCCGGGGGTCTAGTCGAGCAGTTCTTC
TRBD1 | TRBJ2-5 | NA | TRBV10-3 | CAAGGQGEETQYF | TGTGCCGCCGGAGGACAGGGGGAAGAGACCCAGTACTTC
NA | TRBJ2-3 | many | TRBV7-2 | CASTYYGGYADTQYF | TGTGCCAGCACCTATTATGGCGGGTATGCAGATACGCAGTATTTT
NA | TRBJ2-2 | many | TRBV15 | CATAAANTGELFF | TGTGCCACCGCCGCAGCGAACACCGGGGAGCTGTTTTTT
NA | TRBJ2-7 | few | TRBV27 | CASSLTQPPNEQYF | TGTGCCAGCAGTCTCACCCAGCCCCCCAACGAGCAGTACTTC
NA | TRBJ1-2 | NA | TRBV7-8 | CASSLYAGDGYTF | TGTGCCAGCAGCTTATACGCAGGGGATGGCTACACCTTC
NA | TRBJ2-1 | NA | TRBV5-4 | CASSLVADGTPKVGSYNEQFF | TGTGCCAGCAGCTTGGTGGCGGACGGGACTCCGAAAGTGGGCTCCTACAATGAGCAGTTCTTC
NA | TRBJ2-3 | few | TRBV12-3/TRBV12-4 | CASSSEGATDTQYF | TGTGCCAGCAGTTCGGAGGGGGCGACAGATACGCAGTATTTT
NA | TRBJ2-1 | few | TRBV3-1 | CASSQDWGDQFF | TGTGCCAGCAGCCAAGATTGGGGGGATCAGTTCTTC
TRBD1 | TRBJ1-6 | NA | TRBV25-1 | CASSETGTGDYNSPLHF | TGTGCCAGCAGTGAAACCGGGACAGGAGATTATAATTCACCCCTCCACTTT
TRBD1 | TRBJ2-3 | few | TRBV4-1 | CASSSAGTGGWTDTQYF | TGCGCCAGCAGCTCAGCTGGGACAGGGGGTTGGACAGATACGCAGTATTTT
NA | TRBJ2-5 | NA | TRBV7-9 | CASSSPALDLQETQYF | TGTGCCAGCAGCTCCCCGGCATTAGACCTGCAAGAGACCCAGTACTTC
TRBD2 | TRBJ2-3 | few | TRBV12-3/TRBV12-4 | CASSLAYSGGTDTQYF | TGTGCCAGCAGTTTAGCTTATAGCGGGGGCACAGATACGCAGTATTTT
TRBD2 | TRBJ2-7 | many | TRBV11-2 | CASSPAGGDTYEQYF | TGTGCCAGCAGCCCCGCGGGGGGGGATACCTACGAGCAGTACTTC
NA | TRBJ2-1 | few | TRBV27 | CASSLGGGGPSNEQFF | TGTGCCAGCAGTTTAGGTGGCGGTGGGCCCTCCAATGAGCAGTTCTTC
NA | TRBJ2-7 | NA | TRBV29-1 | CSVETRYYEQYF | TGCAGCGTTGAGACACGGTACTACGAGCAGTACTTC
NA | TRBJ1-5 | few | TRBV5-4 | CASSLGPDSNQPQHF | TGTGCCAGCAGCTTGGGGCCCGATAGCAATCAGCCCCAGCATTTT
NA | TRBJ2-3 | NA | TRBV5-1 | CASSGKGPPTDTQYF | TGCGCCAGCAGCGGAAAGGGGCCCCCCACAGATACGCAGTATTTT
NA | TRBJ1-4 | NA | TRBV2 | CASSPNPTNEKLFF | TGTGCCAGCAGTCCTAACCCAACTAATGAAAAACTGTTTTTT
NA | TRBJ2-3 | many | TRBV24-1 | CATSESSYTDTQYF | TGTGCCACCAGTGAGTCGAGTTACACAGATACGCAGTATTTT
NA | TRBJ2-7 | NA | TRBV4-1 | CASSPGQAGSSYEQYF | TGCGCCAGCAGCCCCGGACAGGCCGGGAGCTCCTACGAGCAGTACTTC
NA | TRBJ1-4 | few | TRBV4-1 | CASSPSPGGLYEKLFF | TGCGCCAGCAGCCCCTCCCCCGGGGGGCTGTATGAAAAACTGTTTTTT
NA | TRBJ2-7 | NA | TRBV7-8 | CASSLASGIPEPYEQYF | TGTGCCAGCAGCTTAGCGTCCGGGATTCCGGAGCCTTACGAGCAGTACTTC
NA | TRBJ2-1 | few | TRBV20-1 | CSATRTESYNEQFF | TGCAGTGCTACCAGGACCGAGTCCTACAATGAGCAGTTCTTC
NA | TRBJ1-1 | few | TRBV29-1 | CSVELGYMNTEAFF | TGCAGCGTTGAATTGGGGTACATGAACACTGAAGCTTTCTTT
NA | TRBJ1-1 | NA | TRBV4-1 | CASSPEGPNTEAFF | TGCGCCAGCAGCCCTGAGGGACCTAACACTGAAGCTTTCTTT
NA | TRBJ2-7 | NA | TRBV5-1 | CASSLTAGREKDEQYF | TGCGCCAGCAGCTTGACGGCAGGGAGAGAGAAGGACGAGCAGTACTTC
NA | TRBJ1-1 | many | TRBV2 | CASSEVGEAFF | TGTGCCAGCAGTGAGGTCGGTGAAGCTTTCTTT
NA | TRBJ2-5 | once | TRBV9 | CASSVGTGILGETQYF | TGTGCCAGCAGCGTAGGGACCGGCATCCTAGGGGAGACCCAGTACTTC
NA | TRBJ2-5 | NA | TRBV27 | CASSPLSRETQYF | TGTGCCAGCAGTCCCCTCTCAAGGGAGACCCAGTACTTC
NA | TRBJ2-3 | NA | TRBV29-1 | CSVFPRRVLPDTQYF | TGCAGCGTTTTTCCAAGGCGGGTCCTTCCAGATACGCAGTATTTT
NA | TRBJ2-7 | NA | TRBV4-1 | CASSQEEGSSYEQYF | TGCGCCAGCAGCCAAGAGGAGGGATCTAGCTACGAGCAGTACTTC
NA | TRBJ2-1 | NA | TRBV19 | CASSIITWWGEQFF | TGTGCCAGTAGTATAATAACTTGGTGGGGTGAGCAGTTCTTC
NA | TRBJ2-1 | NA | TRBV14 | CASSQDLDGEQFF | TGTGCCAGCAGCCAAGACCTAGACGGTGAGCAGTTCTTC
NA | TRBJ1-1 | few | TRBV19 | CASHTVTAGPNTEAFF | TGTGCCAGTCACACCGTAACGGCAGGACCTAACACTGAAGCTTTCTTT
NA | TRBJ2-7 | few | TRBV27 | CASRLNMDHEQYF | TGTGCCAGCAGGCTTAACATGGACCACGAGCAGTACTTC
TRBD1 | TRBJ2-5 | once | TRBV30 | CAWRQGAWETQYF | TGTGCCTGGAGGCAGGGGGCATGGGAGACCCAGTACTTC
NA | TRBJ1-1 | few | TRBV6-1 | CASSRQWSTEAFF | TGTGCCAGCAGCAGACAGTGGTCAACTGAAGCTTTCTTT
TRBD2 | TRBJ2-1 | NA | TRBV27 | CASSLSTSSGRNNEQFF | TGTGCCAGCAGTTTATCCACTTCTAGCGGGAGGAACAATGAGCAGTTCTTC
NA | TRBJ2-4 | many | TRBV11-2 | CASSLGGGLNIQYF | TGTGCCAGCAGCTTAGGGGGGGGGCTAAACATTCAGTACTTC
TRBD1 | TRBJ2-5 | few | TRBV14 | CASSHFGTGLNETQYF | TGTGCCAGCAGCCACTTCGGGACAGGTCTGAACGAGACCCAGTACTTC
TRBD2 | TRBJ2-3 | NA | TRBV20-1 | CSARDGLAGPGGDTQYF | TGCAGTGCTAGAGATGGGCTAGCGGGCCCCGGAGGGGATACGCAGTATTTT
NA | TRBJ2-1 | many | TRBV5-1 | CASTLVQNEQFF | TGCGCCAGCACCTTGGTCCAAAATGAGCAGTTCTTC
TRBD1 | TRBJ2-7 | NA | TRBV4-2 | CASSQDSGTGGAEQYF | TGTGCCAGCAGCCAAGATTCCGGGACAGGGGGCGCGGAGCAGTACTTC
NA | TRBJ1-6 | few | TRBV12-3/TRBV12-4 | CASSFTGPKVSPLHF | TGTGCCAGCAGTTTTACGGGACCCAAGGTTTCACCCCTCCACTTT
TRBD1 | TRBJ1-1 | few | TRBV3-1 | CASSQKALTGRAFF | TGTGCCAGCAGCCAAAAGGCCCTGACAGGGAGAGCTTTCTTT